This is a list of T cell receptor beta chains from one sample in a study of blood T cell repertoires in COVID-19. Only in-frame clones appear in the TCRdb table, and some are missing; sequencing was by immunoSEQ multiplex PCR. The sample holds hundreds of thousands of clones, about four fifths seen once. Source material: peripheral blood. Every receptor here comes from a woman in her 70s with acute or convalescent COVID-19. The CDR3 runs from the conserved cysteine through the conserved F or W. The order of the fields is D gene, V gene, clone size, J gene, CDR3 DNA, CDR3 protein. The D gene is left open where the match is weak. The size of a clone is reported for some rows only, either as once, few or many, or as a class for expanded clones.

D: TRBD1; V: TRBV11-2; size: -; J: TRBJ1-2; DNA: TGTGCCAGCAGCTTAGGGGTGACAGGGGGCTATGGCTACACCTTC; CDR3: CASSLGVTGGYGYTF
D: TRBD1; V: TRBV19; size: -; J: TRBJ2-1; DNA: TGTGCCAGTAGTCCTTGGACAGGCTACAATGAGCAGTTCTTC; CDR3: CASSPWTGYNEQFF
D: -; V: TRBV18; size: -; J: TRBJ1-5; DNA: TGTGCCAGCTCACCAGACAGAAATCAGCCCCAGCATTTT; CDR3: CASSPDRNQPQHF
D: -; V: TRBV30; size: few; J: TRBJ1-3; DNA: TGTGCCTGGAGTGTACAGCTCTCTGGAAACACCATATATTTT; CDR3: CAWSVQLSGNTIYF
D: TRBD1; V: TRBV6-5; size: -; J: TRBJ2-4; DNA: TGTGCCAGCAACACAGGGGGCGCCGGAAACATTCAGTACTTC; CDR3: CASNTGGAGNIQYF
D: TRBD1; V: TRBV7-9; size: few; J: TRBJ1-4; DNA: TGTGCCAGCAGCCGACAGGGTATTAATGAAAAACTGTTTTTT; CDR3: CASSRQGINEKLFF
D: -; V: TRBV7-2; size: -; J: TRBJ2-2; DNA: TGTGCCAGCAGCCAACTACGTGGGTCCGGGGAGCTGTTTTTT; CDR3: CASSQLRGSGELFF
D: -; V: TRBV7-9; size: -; J: TRBJ1-1; DNA: TGTGCCAGCAGCCCTGACAGGTTATTGAACACTGAAGCTTTCTTT; CDR3: CASSPDRLLNTEAFF
D: TRBD1; V: TRBV7-9; size: -; J: TRBJ1-3; DNA: TGTGCCAGCAGCTTAGGACAGGGAGCTGGAAACACCATATATTTT; CDR3: CASSLGQGAGNTIYF
D: TRBD1; V: TRBV3-1/TRBV3-2; size: -; J: TRBJ2-7; DNA: TGTGCCAGCACCGCAGACCGGACAGGGGAAACGTACGAGCAGTACTTC; CDR3: CASTADRTGETYEQYF
D: -; V: TRBV7-2; size: -; J: TRBJ2-1; DNA: TGTGCCAGCAGCTCCTGGACTGGCTCCTACAATGAGCAGTTCTTC; CDR3: CASSSWTGSYNEQFF
D: TRBD1; V: TRBV18; size: -; J: TRBJ1-3; DNA: TGTGCCAGCTCACGCGGGACAGGGGGAAACACCATATATTTT; CDR3: CASSRGTGGNTIYF
D: -; V: TRBV5-8; size: -; J: TRBJ1-2; DNA: TGTGCCAGCAGCTTGGAGTCCACCTCGCGTGGCTACACCTTC; CDR3: CASSLESTSRGYTF
D: -; V: TRBV7-8; size: once; J: TRBJ2-7; DNA: TGTGCCAGCAGCTTCGTAGGAGGGGCCTACGAGCAGTACTTC; CDR3: CASSFVGGAYEQYF